Below are 4 T cell receptor beta chains sequenced from a single sample in a study of blood T cell repertoires in COVID-19. The table came from immunoSEQ multiplex PCR; TCRdb's copy has only in-frame clones and leaves some out. This sample yields 200,000 to 250,000 clones, of which 70% to 90% are seen a single time; 4% to 5.5% belongs to the top ten. The sequenced sample consisted of peripheral blood. The receptors originated from a woman in her forties with acute or convalescent COVID-19.

The V gene is TRBV7-3, the J gene TRBJ2-7; unclear D gene. The CDR3 is made up of 13 amino acids. Trimming stripped 1 base from V and 6 bases from J, with 10 bases between. CDR1 and CDR2 from the germline V gene are SGHTA and FQGTGA. The CDR3 region has the DNA TGTGCCAGCAGCTTAAAGGCAGGTACCGAGCAGTACGTC. Translated: CASSLKAGTEQYV.

V gene TRBV15 combines with J gene TRBJ1-1, with a tentative D call TRBD1 (5 bases). The V and J ends lost 0 bases and 0 bases respectively, with 11 bases between them. The CDR3 consists of 16 residues. Per the germline V gene, CDR1 is LNHNV and CDR2 is YYDKDF (reference sequence). CDR3 region: CATSREWIRVNTEAFF. DNA for the CDR3: TGTGCCACCAGCAGAGAATGGATCAGGGTGAACACTGAAGCTTTCTTT.

The chain couples TRBV27 to TRBJ1-1, with TRBD1 matching over 12 bases. Per germline, CDR1 MNHEY and CDR2 SMNVEV (reference sequence). V lost 6 bases to trimming and J lost 5 bases; unmatched junction nucleotides: 10. This CDR3 is 16 amino acids long. The DNA of the CDR3 is TGTGCCAGCAGCTACGGGACAGGGGGCCGGAGGACTGAAGCTTTCTTT. Translated, it gives CASSYGTGGRRTEAFF.

This clone occurred once. The chain carries TRBV6-1 and TRBJ1-2, with 8 bases lining up with TRBD1. Unmatched junction bases numbered 5, after V lost 1 base and J lost 4 bases. This CDR3 region has 15 residues. The V gene's germline CDR1 is MNHNS and CDR2 SASEGT. This chain's CDR3 is CASSEGRQGFYGYTF. In DNA form, the CDR3 reads TGTGCCAGCAGTGAAGGGAGACAGGGGTTCTATGGCTACACCTTC.